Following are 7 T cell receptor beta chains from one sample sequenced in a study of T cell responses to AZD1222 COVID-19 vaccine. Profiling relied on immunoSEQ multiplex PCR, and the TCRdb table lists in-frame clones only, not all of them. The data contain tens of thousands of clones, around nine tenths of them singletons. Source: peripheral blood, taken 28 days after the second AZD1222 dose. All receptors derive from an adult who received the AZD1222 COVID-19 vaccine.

This CDR3 is CASSFGSLPNTGELFF. DNA of the CDR3: TGTGCCAGCAGTTTTGGCAGCCTACCGAACACCGGGGAGCTGTTTTTT. The chain combines TRBV28 with TRBJ2-2, with D hard to call. This CDR3 has 16 residues. V was cut by 3 bases and J by 0 bases, with 11 bases left in between. Germline V gene data show CDR1 as MDHEN and CDR2 as SYDVKM. The full variable domain, with the rest looked up from reference TRBV28 and TRBJ2-2, is DVKVTQSSRYLVKRTGEKVFLECVQDMDHENMFWYRQDPGLGLRLIYFSYDVKMKEKGDIPEGYSVSREKKERFSLILESASTNQTSMYLCASSFGSLPNTGELFFGEGSRLTVL.

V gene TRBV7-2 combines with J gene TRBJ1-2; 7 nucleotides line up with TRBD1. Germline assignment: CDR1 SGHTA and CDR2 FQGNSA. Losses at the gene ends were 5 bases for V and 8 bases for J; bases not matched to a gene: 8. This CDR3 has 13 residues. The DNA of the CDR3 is TGTGCCAGCAGCCAGAGGGGGCTCGGGGGCTACACCTTC. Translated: CASSQRGLGGYTF.

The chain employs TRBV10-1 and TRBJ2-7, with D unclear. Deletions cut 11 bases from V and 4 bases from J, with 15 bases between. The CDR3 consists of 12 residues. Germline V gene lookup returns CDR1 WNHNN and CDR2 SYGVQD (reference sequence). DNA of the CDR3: TGCGCCCCTGCTCGGCGCAAATACGAGCAGTACTTC. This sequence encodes CAPARRKYEQYF.

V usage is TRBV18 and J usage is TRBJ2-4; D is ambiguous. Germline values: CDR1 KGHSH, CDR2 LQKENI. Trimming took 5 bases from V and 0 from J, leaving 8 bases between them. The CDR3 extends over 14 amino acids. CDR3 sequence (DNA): TGTGCCAGCTCAGTGGAGCTAGCCAAAAACATTCAGTACTTC. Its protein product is CASSVELAKNIQYF.

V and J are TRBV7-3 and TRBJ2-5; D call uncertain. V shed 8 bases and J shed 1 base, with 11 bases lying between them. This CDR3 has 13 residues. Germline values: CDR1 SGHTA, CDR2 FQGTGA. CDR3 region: CASAGPGQETQYF. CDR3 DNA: TGTGCCAGCGCCGGGCCGGGCCAAGAGACCCAGTACTTC.

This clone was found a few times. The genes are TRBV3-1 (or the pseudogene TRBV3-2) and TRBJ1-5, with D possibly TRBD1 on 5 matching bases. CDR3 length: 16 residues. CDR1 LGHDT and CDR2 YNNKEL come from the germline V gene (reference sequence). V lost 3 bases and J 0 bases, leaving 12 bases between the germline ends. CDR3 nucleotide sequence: TGTGCCAGCAGCCAGGGACGACAGCTTAGCAATCAGCCCCAGCATTTT. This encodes CASSQGRQLSNQPQHF.

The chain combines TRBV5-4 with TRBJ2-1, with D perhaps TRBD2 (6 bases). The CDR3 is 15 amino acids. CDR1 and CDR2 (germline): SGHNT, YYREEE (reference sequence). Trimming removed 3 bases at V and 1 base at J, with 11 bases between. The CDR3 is CASSSGSVSYNEQFF. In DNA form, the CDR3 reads TGTGCCAGCAGCTCCGGGAGTGTATCCTACAATGAGCAGTTCTTC.